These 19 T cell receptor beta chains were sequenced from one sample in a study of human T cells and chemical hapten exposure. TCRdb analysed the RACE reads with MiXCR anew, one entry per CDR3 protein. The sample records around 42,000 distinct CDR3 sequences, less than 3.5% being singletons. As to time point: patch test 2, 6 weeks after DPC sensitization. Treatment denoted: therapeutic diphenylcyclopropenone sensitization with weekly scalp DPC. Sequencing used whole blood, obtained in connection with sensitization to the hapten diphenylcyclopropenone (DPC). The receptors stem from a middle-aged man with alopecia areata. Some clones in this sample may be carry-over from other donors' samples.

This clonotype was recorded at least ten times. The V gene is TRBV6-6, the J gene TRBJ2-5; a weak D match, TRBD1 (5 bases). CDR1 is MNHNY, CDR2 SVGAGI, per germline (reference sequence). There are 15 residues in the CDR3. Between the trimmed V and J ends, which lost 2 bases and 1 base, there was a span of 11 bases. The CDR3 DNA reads TGTGCCAGCAGTTACCGGCGACAGACCCAAGAGACCCAGTACTTC. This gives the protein CASSYRRQTQETQYF.

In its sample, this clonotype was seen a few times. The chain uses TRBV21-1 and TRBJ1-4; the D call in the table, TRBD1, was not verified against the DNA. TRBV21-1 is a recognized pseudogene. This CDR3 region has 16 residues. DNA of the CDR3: TGTGCCAGCACCCCTGGGAGGGGGGGCGTCAGGGAAAAACTGTTTTTT. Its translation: CASTPGRGGVREKLFF.

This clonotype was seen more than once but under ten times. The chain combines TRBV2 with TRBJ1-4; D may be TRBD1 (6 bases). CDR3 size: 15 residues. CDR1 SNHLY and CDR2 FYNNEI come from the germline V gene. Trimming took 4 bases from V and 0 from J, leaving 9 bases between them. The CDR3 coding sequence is TGTGCCAGCAGTGGTGGACAGACAACTAATGAAAAACTGTTTTTT. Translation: CASSGGQTTNEKLFF. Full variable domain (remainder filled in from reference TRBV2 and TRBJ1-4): EPEVTQTPSHQVTQMGQEVILRCVPISNHLYFYWYRQILGQKVEFLVSFYNNEISEKSEIFDDQFSVERPDGSNFTLKIRSTKLEDSAMYFCASSGGQTTNEKLFFGSGTQLSVL.

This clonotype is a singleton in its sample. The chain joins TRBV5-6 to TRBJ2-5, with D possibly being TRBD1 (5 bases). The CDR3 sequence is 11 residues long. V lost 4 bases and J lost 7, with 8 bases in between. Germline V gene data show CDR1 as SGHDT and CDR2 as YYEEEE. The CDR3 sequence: CASSKTGTQYF. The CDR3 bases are TGTGCCAGCAGCAAAACAGGGACCCAGTACTTC.

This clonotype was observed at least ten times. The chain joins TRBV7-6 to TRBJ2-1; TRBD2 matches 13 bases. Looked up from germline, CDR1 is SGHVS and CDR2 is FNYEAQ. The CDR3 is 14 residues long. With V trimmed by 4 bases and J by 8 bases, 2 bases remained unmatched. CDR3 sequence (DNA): TGTGCCAGCAGCTCAGGACTAGCGGGAGATGAGCAGTTCTTC. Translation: CASSSGLAGDEQFF.

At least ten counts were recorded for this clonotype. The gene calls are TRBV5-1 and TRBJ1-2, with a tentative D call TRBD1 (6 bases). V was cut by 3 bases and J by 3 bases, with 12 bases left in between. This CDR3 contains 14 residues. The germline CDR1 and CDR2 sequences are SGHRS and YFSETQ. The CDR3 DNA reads TGCGCCAGCAGCTCGGCGGCAGGGGACTATGGCTACACCTTC. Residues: CASSSAAGDYGYTF.

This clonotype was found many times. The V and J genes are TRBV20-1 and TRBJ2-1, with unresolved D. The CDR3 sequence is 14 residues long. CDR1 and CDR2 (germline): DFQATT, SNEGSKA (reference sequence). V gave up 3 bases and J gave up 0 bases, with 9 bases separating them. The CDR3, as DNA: TGCAGTGCTAGGTCCGGAATCTCCTACAATGAGCAGTTCTTC. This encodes CSARSGISYNEQFF.

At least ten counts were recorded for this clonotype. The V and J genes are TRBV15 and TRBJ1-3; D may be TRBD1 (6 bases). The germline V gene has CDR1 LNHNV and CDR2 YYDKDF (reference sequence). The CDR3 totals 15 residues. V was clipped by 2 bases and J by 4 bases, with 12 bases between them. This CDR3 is CATSRSGTLGNTIYF. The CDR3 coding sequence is TGTGCCACCAGCAGATCCGGGACACTCGGAAACACCATATATTTT.

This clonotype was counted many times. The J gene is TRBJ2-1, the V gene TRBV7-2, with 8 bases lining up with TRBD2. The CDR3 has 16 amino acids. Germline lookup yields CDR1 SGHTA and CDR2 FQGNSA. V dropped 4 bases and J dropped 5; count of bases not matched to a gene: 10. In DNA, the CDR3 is TGTGCCAGCAGCTCCCGGGAGGGGCGACTTCACAATGAGCAGTTCTTC. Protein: CASSSREGRLHNEQFF. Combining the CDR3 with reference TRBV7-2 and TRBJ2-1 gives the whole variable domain GAGVSQSPSNKVTEKGKDVELRCDPISGHTALYWYRQSLGQGLEFLIYFQGNSAPDKSGLPSDRFSAERTGGSVSTLTIQRTQQEDSAVYLCASSSREGRLHNEQFFGPGTRLTVL.

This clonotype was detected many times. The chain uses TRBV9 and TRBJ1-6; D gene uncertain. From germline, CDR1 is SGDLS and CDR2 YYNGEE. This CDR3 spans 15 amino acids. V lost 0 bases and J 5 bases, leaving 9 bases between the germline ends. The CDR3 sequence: CASSVGAVDNSPLHF. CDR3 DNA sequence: TGTGCCAGCAGCGTAGGGGCAGTAGATAATTCACCCCTCCACTTT. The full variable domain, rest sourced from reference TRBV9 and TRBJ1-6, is DSGVTQTPKHLITATGQRVTLRCSPRSGDLSVYWYQQSLDQGLQFLIQYYNGEERAKGNILERFSAQQFPDLHSELNLSSLELGDSALYFCASSVGAVDNSPLHFGNGTRLTVT.

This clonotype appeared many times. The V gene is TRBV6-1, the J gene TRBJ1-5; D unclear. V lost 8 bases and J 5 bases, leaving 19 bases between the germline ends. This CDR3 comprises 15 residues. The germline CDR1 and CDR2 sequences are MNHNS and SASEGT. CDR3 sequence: CASGGGPRDDQPQHF. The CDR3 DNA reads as TGTGCCAGCGGAGGAGGGCCCAGAGACGATCAGCCCCAGCATTTT.

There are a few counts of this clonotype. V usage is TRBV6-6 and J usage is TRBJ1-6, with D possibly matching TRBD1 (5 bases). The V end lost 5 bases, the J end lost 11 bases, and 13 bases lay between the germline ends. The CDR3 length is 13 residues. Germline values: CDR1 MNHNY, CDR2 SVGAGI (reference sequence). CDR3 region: CASSPGGVTPLHF. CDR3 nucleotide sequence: TGTGCCAGCAGTCCGGGGGGGGTTACACCCCTCCACTTT.

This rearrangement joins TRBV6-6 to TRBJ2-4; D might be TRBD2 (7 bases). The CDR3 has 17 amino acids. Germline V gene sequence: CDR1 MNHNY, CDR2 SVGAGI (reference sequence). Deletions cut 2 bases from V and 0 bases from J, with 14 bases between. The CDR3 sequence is CASSYPGGDLAKNIQYF. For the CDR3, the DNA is TGTGCCAGCAGTTACCCGGGGGGCGACCTAGCCAAAAACATTCAGTACTTC.

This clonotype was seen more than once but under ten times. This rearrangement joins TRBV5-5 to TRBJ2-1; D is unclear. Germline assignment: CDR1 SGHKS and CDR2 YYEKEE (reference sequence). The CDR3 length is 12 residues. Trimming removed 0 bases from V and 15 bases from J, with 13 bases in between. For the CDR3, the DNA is TGTGCCAGCAGCTTGGGTATGTCTTCGGTGTTCTTC. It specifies CASSLGMSSVFF.

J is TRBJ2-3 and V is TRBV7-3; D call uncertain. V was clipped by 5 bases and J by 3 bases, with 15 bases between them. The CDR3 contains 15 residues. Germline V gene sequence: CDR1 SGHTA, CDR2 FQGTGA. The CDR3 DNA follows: TGTGCCAGCAGCCCCCTGTCGGGCGCAACAGATACGCAGTATTTT. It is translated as CASSPLSGATDTQYF.

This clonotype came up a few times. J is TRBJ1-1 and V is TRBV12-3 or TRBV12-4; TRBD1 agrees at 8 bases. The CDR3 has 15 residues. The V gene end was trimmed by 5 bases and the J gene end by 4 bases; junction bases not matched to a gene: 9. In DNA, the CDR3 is TGTGCCAGCAGTCTATCAGGGGGCTCCGGCACTGAAGCTTTCTTT. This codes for CASSLSGGSGTEAFF.

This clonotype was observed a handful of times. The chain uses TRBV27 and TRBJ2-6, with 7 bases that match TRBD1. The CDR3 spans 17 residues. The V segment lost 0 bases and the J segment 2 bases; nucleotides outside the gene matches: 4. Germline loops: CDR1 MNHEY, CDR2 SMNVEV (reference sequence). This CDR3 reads CASSLSEGAPGANVLTF. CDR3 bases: TGTGCCAGCAGTTTATCCGAGGGGGCTCCTGGGGCCAACGTCCTGACTTTC.

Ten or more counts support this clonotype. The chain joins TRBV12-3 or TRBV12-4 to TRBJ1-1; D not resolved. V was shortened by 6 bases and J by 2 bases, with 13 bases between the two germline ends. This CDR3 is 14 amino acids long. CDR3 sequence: CASRVGGSNTEAFF. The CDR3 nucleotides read TGTGCCAGCAGAGTTGGAGGCAGCAACACTGAAGCTTTCTTT.

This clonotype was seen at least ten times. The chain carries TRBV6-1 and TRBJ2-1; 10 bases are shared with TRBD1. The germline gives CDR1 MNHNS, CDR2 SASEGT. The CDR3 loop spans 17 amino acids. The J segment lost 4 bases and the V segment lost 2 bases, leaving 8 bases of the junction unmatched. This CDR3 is CASSEPRGTGVYNEQFF. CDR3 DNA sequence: TGTGCCAGCAGTGAACCCCGTGGGACAGGGGTTTACAATGAGCAGTTCTTC.